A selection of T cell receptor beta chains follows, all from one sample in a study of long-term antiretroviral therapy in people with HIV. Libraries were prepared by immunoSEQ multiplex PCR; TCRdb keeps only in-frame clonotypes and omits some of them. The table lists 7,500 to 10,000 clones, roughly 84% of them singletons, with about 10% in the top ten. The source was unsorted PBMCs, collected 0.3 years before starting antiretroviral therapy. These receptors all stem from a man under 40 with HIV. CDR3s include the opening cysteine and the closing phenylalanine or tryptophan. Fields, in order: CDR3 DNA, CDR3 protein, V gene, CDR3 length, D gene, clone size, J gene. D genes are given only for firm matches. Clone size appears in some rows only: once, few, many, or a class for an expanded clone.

CDR3 DNA: TGTGCCAGTAGTCCTCTCTTCGGGTCACCCCTCCACTTT; CDR3 protein: CASSPLFGSPLHF; V gene: TRBV19; CDR3 length: 13; D gene: NA; clone size: few; J gene: TRBJ1-6
CDR3 DNA: TGTGCCAGCAGCTCCCCCTACGAGCAGTACTTC; CDR3 protein: CASSSPYEQYF; V gene: TRBV5-8; CDR3 length: 11; D gene: NA; clone size: NA; J gene: TRBJ2-7
CDR3 DNA: TGTGCCAGCAGTGTCCCCCCGGACTTGACCTACGAGCAGTACTTC; CDR3 protein: CASSVPPDLTYEQYF; V gene: TRBV28; CDR3 length: 15; D gene: NA; clone size: NA; J gene: TRBJ2-7
CDR3 DNA: TGTGCCAGTAGTATAGATGCCGACGGCTTAGCTAGCACAGATACGCAGTATTTT; CDR3 protein: CASSIDADGLASTDTQYF; V gene: TRBV19; CDR3 length: 18; D gene: NA; clone size: NA; J gene: TRBJ2-3
CDR3 DNA: TGTGCCAGCAGTCCGGGACCGAGCTACGAGCAGTACTTC; CDR3 protein: CASSPGPSYEQYF; V gene: TRBV6-6; CDR3 length: 13; D gene: NA; clone size: NA; J gene: TRBJ2-7
CDR3 DNA: TGTGCCAGCAGTGAGGCGGAGTCGAACACCGGGGAGCTGTTTTTT; CDR3 protein: CASSEAESNTGELFF; V gene: TRBV2; CDR3 length: 15; D gene: NA; clone size: NA; J gene: TRBJ2-2
CDR3 DNA: TGTGCCAGCAGTTTATTTAGCGGGAGGGTTGAGCAGTACTTC; CDR3 protein: CASSLFSGRVEQYF; V gene: TRBV28; CDR3 length: 14; D gene: TRBD2; clone size: NA; J gene: TRBJ2-7
CDR3 DNA: TGTGCCAGCAGCTCACACGGACTAGCGGGAGCGTATAATGAGCAGTTCTTC; CDR3 protein: CASSSHGLAGAYNEQFF; V gene: TRBV13; CDR3 length: 17; D gene: TRBD2; clone size: NA; J gene: TRBJ2-1
CDR3 DNA: TGTGCCAGCAGCCTAGGGCAGGGGCCCTACGAGCAGTACTTC; CDR3 protein: CASSLGQGPYEQYF; V gene: TRBV28; CDR3 length: 14; D gene: NA; clone size: NA; J gene: TRBJ2-7
CDR3 DNA: TGTGCCAGCAGCCCCGGGACAGGGCCTAATGAAAAACTGTTTTTT; CDR3 protein: CASSPGTGPNEKLFF; V gene: TRBV28; CDR3 length: 15; D gene: TRBD1; clone size: NA; J gene: TRBJ1-4
CDR3 DNA: TGTGCCAGCAGTCCCCCCGGGACGGGAAAACTGTTTTTT; CDR3 protein: CASSPPGTGKLFF; V gene: TRBV9; CDR3 length: 13; D gene: NA; clone size: NA; J gene: TRBJ1-4
CDR3 DNA: TGTGCCAGCAAGACGAATGGCAATCAGCCCCAGCATTTT; CDR3 protein: CASKTNGNQPQHF; V gene: TRBV6-1; CDR3 length: 13; D gene: NA; clone size: NA; J gene: TRBJ1-5
CDR3 DNA: TGTGCCAGCAGCTTGGCCAACAGTGGAAACACCATATATTTT; CDR3 protein: CASSLANSGNTIYF; V gene: TRBV5-4; CDR3 length: 14; D gene: NA; clone size: NA; J gene: TRBJ1-3
CDR3 DNA: TGTGCCAGTAGAGATAACGGAGGACAGGAGGATGGCTACACCTTC; CDR3 protein: CASRDNGGQEDGYTF; V gene: TRBV19; CDR3 length: 15; D gene: TRBD1; clone size: once; J gene: TRBJ1-2
CDR3 DNA: TGTGCCAGCAGTGAATTCACTAGCGGTATCCGCATGGGGGAGCAGTACTTC; CDR3 protein: CASSEFTSGIRMGEQYF; V gene: TRBV6-1; CDR3 length: 17; D gene: TRBD2; clone size: few; J gene: TRBJ2-7
CDR3 DNA: TGTGCCAGTAGTGCAGGGTCCTATAGCAATCAGCCCCAGCATTTT; CDR3 protein: CASSAGSYSNQPQHF; V gene: TRBV19; CDR3 length: 15; D gene: NA; clone size: NA; J gene: TRBJ1-5
CDR3 DNA: TGTGCCAGCCAACAGGGCTCCTATAATTCACCCCTCCACTTT; CDR3 protein: CASQQGSYNSPLHF; V gene: TRBV4-2; CDR3 length: 14; D gene: NA; clone size: few; J gene: TRBJ1-6
CDR3 DNA: TGCGCCAGCAGCTTGGGACAGCAACTACGTGGCTACACCTTC; CDR3 protein: CASSLGQQLRGYTF; V gene: TRBV5-1; CDR3 length: 14; D gene: NA; clone size: once; J gene: TRBJ1-2
CDR3 DNA: TGTGCCAGCAGCGTTAGACTCTGGGGGGAAGAGACCCAGTACTTC; CDR3 protein: CASSVRLWGEETQYF; V gene: TRBV5-6; CDR3 length: 15; D gene: NA; clone size: medium-sized; J gene: TRBJ2-5
CDR3 DNA: TGTGCCAGCAGCTTAACAGCTGCAACTAATGAAAAACTGTTTTTT; CDR3 protein: CASSLTAATNEKLFF; V gene: TRBV7-6; CDR3 length: 15; D gene: NA; clone size: NA; J gene: TRBJ1-4
CDR3 DNA: TGCAGTGCCATTAGCGGGAGTACGCAGTATTTT; CDR3 protein: CSAISGSTQYF; V gene: TRBV20-1; CDR3 length: 11; D gene: TRBD2; clone size: NA; J gene: TRBJ2-3
CDR3 DNA: TGTGCCTGGAGTGTCATAGCGGGCAATGAGCAGTTCTTC; CDR3 protein: CAWSVIAGNEQFF; V gene: TRBV30; CDR3 length: 13; D gene: TRBD2; clone size: medium-sized; J gene: TRBJ2-1
CDR3 DNA: TGTGCCAGCAGCGTAGGGGCGGGAGGGTTTGGCGAGCAGTTCTTC; CDR3 protein: CASSVGAGGFGEQFF; V gene: TRBV9; CDR3 length: 15; D gene: TRBD2; clone size: NA; J gene: TRBJ2-1
CDR3 DNA: TGTGTTCTAAACAGGGGACAGGGGACCTATGGCTACACCTTC; CDR3 protein: CVLNRGQGTYGYTF; V gene: TRBV6-1; CDR3 length: 14; D gene: TRBD1; clone size: NA; J gene: TRBJ1-2
CDR3 DNA: TGTGCCAGCACCCCAGGGGGGAATCAGCCCCAGCATTTT; CDR3 protein: CASTPGGNQPQHF; V gene: TRBV28; CDR3 length: 13; D gene: TRBD1; clone size: NA; J gene: TRBJ1-5
CDR3 DNA: TGTGCCTGTGACACCGGGGAGCTGTTTTTT; CDR3 protein: CACDTGELFF; V gene: TRBV30; CDR3 length: 10; D gene: NA; clone size: few; J gene: TRBJ2-2
CDR3 DNA: TGTGCTAGTGGTTTTGGGGCAGGGAGGGGGTGGGCGAACACTGAAGCTTTCTTT; CDR3 protein: CASGFGAGRGWANTEAFF; V gene: TRBV12-5; CDR3 length: 18; D gene: NA; clone size: once; J gene: TRBJ1-1
CDR3 DNA: TGTGCCAGAAGCGAACCCCCGCCGGGACAGCTAGCCAAAAACATTCAGTACTTC; CDR3 protein: CARSEPPPGQLAKNIQYF; V gene: TRBV5-3; CDR3 length: 18; D gene: TRBD1; clone size: NA; J gene: TRBJ2-4
CDR3 DNA: TGTGCCACCAGCAGAGGGGGTAATCAGCCCCAGCATTTT; CDR3 protein: CATSRGGNQPQHF; V gene: TRBV15; CDR3 length: 13; D gene: NA; clone size: NA; J gene: TRBJ1-5
CDR3 DNA: TGCAGCGTTGAAATGGTGGCCCGGGATGGCTACACCTTC; CDR3 protein: CSVEMVARDGYTF; V gene: TRBV29-1; CDR3 length: 13; D gene: NA; clone size: NA; J gene: TRBJ1-2
CDR3 DNA: TGTGCCAGCAGCCAGGACAGGACGTCCTACAATGAGCAGTTCTTC; CDR3 protein: CASSQDRTSYNEQFF; V gene: TRBV5-4; CDR3 length: 15; D gene: TRBD1; clone size: NA; J gene: TRBJ2-1
CDR3 DNA: TGTGCCAGCAGCTCCCGTACTGGGAACGAAAAACTGTTTTTT; CDR3 protein: CASSSRTGNEKLFF; V gene: TRBV6-6; CDR3 length: 14; D gene: NA; clone size: NA; J gene: TRBJ1-4
CDR3 DNA: TGTGCCAGCAGTTCAACAGGGTTCCACCTTTACGAGCAGTACTTC; CDR3 protein: CASSSTGFHLYEQYF; V gene: TRBV27; CDR3 length: 15; D gene: NA; clone size: NA; J gene: TRBJ2-7
CDR3 DNA: TGTGCCAGCAGCCCATTGGGACAGCTACCATACAATGAGCAGTTCTTC; CDR3 protein: CASSPLGQLPYNEQFF; V gene: TRBV5-8; CDR3 length: 16; D gene: TRBD1; clone size: once; J gene: TRBJ2-1
CDR3 DNA: TGTGCTAGTGGTCCGGGGGGTGGGGAGACCCAGTACTTC; CDR3 protein: CASGPGGGETQYF; V gene: TRBV12-5; CDR3 length: 13; D gene: TRBD2; clone size: once; J gene: TRBJ2-5
CDR3 DNA: TGTGCCAGCAGCTTCACAGGCGCTCGCGAGCAGTACTTC; CDR3 protein: CASSFTGAREQYF; V gene: TRBV11-2; CDR3 length: 13; D gene: NA; clone size: NA; J gene: TRBJ2-7
CDR3 DNA: TGCGCCAGCAGCCAAGAGGGTGATTACACCTTC; CDR3 protein: CASSQEGDYTF; V gene: TRBV4-1; CDR3 length: 11; D gene: NA; clone size: NA; J gene: TRBJ1-2
CDR3 DNA: TGTGCCAGCAGCTTAGCATACAATGAGCAGTTCTTC; CDR3 protein: CASSLAYNEQFF; V gene: TRBV7-9; CDR3 length: 12; D gene: NA; clone size: NA; J gene: TRBJ2-1
CDR3 DNA: TGTGCCAGCAGCTTGGGCGGCCTCATCGGGGCCAACGTCCTGACTTTC; CDR3 protein: CASSLGGLIGANVLTF; V gene: TRBV5-8; CDR3 length: 16; D gene: NA; clone size: NA; J gene: TRBJ2-6
CDR3 DNA: TGTGCCAGTGGGGACTTCGGAAACACCATATATTTT; CDR3 protein: CASGDFGNTIYF; V gene: TRBV9; CDR3 length: 12; D gene: NA; clone size: NA; J gene: TRBJ1-3
CDR3 DNA: TGTGCCATCAGTGCAACCCTCTATGGCTACACCTTC; CDR3 protein: CAISATLYGYTF; V gene: TRBV10-3; CDR3 length: 12; D gene: NA; clone size: NA; J gene: TRBJ1-2
CDR3 DNA: TGTGCCAGCAGTTCCCTGGACAGTACCTACGAGCAGTACTTC; CDR3 protein: CASSSLDSTYEQYF; V gene: TRBV28; CDR3 length: 14; D gene: NA; clone size: NA; J gene: TRBJ2-7
CDR3 DNA: TGCAGCGTAGATACCGGGACAGGGGGCTACGAGCAGTACTTC; CDR3 protein: CSVDTGTGGYEQYF; V gene: TRBV29-1; CDR3 length: 14; D gene: TRBD1; clone size: NA; J gene: TRBJ2-7
CDR3 DNA: TGTGCCTGGGGAGATGAAATGAACAATGAGCAGTTCTTC; CDR3 protein: CAWGDEMNNEQFF; V gene: TRBV30; CDR3 length: 13; D gene: NA; clone size: NA; J gene: TRBJ2-1
CDR3 DNA: TGTGCCAGCCCTCCTAGCGGGACAGGGATGAACACTGAAGCTTTCTTT; CDR3 protein: CASPPSGTGMNTEAFF; V gene: TRBV28; CDR3 length: 16; D gene: TRBD1; clone size: NA; J gene: TRBJ1-1
CDR3 DNA: TGTGCCAGCAGTTTTCGTACGAACTCCTATAATTCACCCCTCCACTTT; CDR3 protein: CASSFRTNSYNSPLHF; V gene: TRBV28; CDR3 length: 16; D gene: NA; clone size: NA; J gene: TRBJ1-6